These 5 T cell receptor beta chains share one sample of origin, sequenced in a study of glioma-infiltrating T cells. The iRepertoire nested amplicon-rescue multiplex PCR amplified TCR alpha and beta CDR3s from RNA. TCRdb re-derived calls from the multiplex PCR reads in MiXCR, one entry per CDR3 protein. The sample includes about 410,000 distinct CDR3 sequences, 41% of them seen just once. Input material: glioma tissue, nonneoplastic brain tissue, or PBMCs (not recorded which). These receptors originate from a human donor with low-grade glioma or glioblastoma, undergoing nonglioma brain surgery, or in good health (not recorded which).

The sample holds a few counts of this clonotype. This chain connects TRBV20-1 to TRBJ2-1, with a weak D call TRBD2 (5 bases). This CDR3 comprises 16 residues. Germline V gives CDR1 DFQATT, CDR2 SNEGSKA (reference sequence). Trimming took 1 base from V and 0 from J, leaving 13 bases between them. In DNA form, the CDR3 reads TGCAGTGCTAGAGGAAGCGGCACCAGCTCCTACAATGAGCAGTTCTTC. The encoded protein is CSARGSGTSSYNEQFF.

As to this clonotype: Since a much larger clone is just one base distant, this may be a read error. Here the CDR3 DNA reads TGTGCCGGCAGCCTCCTCCAGGGGACGTATTTAGATACGCAGTATTTT. This encodes CAGSLLQGTYLDTQYF. This chain links TRBV27 with TRBJ2-3; D is possibly TRBD1 (6 bases). Looked up from germline, CDR1 is MNHEY and CDR2 is SMNVEV (reference sequence). The CDR3 is made up of 16 amino acids.

A few counts support this clonotype. This chain joins TRBV5-1 and TRBJ1-5; D is undetermined. V gave up 0 bases and J gave up 7 bases, with 8 bases separating them. Germline V CDR1 and CDR2: SGHRS, YFSETQ. The CDR3 extends over 13 amino acids. CDR3 residues: CASSLEGSQPQHF. CDR3 sequence (DNA): TGCGCCAGCAGCTTGGAGGGTAGCCAGCCCCAGCATTTT.

A few counts support this clonotype. V gene TRBV10-3 combines with J gene TRBJ2-7; D may correspond to TRBD1 or TRBD2 (7 bases each). CDR3 length equals 15 residues. The V gene's germline CDR1 is ENHRY and CDR2 SYGVKD. V was shortened by 10 bases and J by 2 bases, with 21 bases between the two germline ends. CDR3 DNA sequence: TGTGCCACCTCCAGGGGGGGAGGATCGCCCTACGAGCAGTACTTC. Encoded protein: CATSRGGGSPYEQYF.

The J gene is TRBJ2-7, the V gene TRBV4-3; 8 bases match TRBD1. V gave up 1 base and J gave up 0 bases; unmatched junction bases: 2. The CDR3 sequence is 15 residues long. The germline gives CDR1 LGHNA, CDR2 YSLEER. CDR3 DNA sequence: TGCGCCAGCAGCCAAGGGGGACAGGCCTCCTACGAGCAGTACTTC. Translated, it gives CASSQGGQASYEQYF.